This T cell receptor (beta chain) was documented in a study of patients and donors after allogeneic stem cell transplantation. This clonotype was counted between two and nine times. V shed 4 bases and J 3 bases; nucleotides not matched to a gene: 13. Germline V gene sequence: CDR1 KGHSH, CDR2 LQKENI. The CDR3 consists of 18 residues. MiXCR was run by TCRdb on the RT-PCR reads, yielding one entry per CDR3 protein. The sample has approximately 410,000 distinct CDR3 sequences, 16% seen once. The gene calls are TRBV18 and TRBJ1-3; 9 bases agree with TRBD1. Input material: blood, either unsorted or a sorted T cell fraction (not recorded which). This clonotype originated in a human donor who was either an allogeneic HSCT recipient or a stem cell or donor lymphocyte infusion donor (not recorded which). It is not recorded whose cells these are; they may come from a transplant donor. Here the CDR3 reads CASSLTNRDRVYGNTIYF. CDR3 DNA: TGTGCCAGCTCACTTACAAACCGGGACAGGGTTTATGGAAACACCATATATTTT.